One sample yielded the 29 T cell receptor beta chains listed below, sequenced in a study of vaccination effects on CD4 cells after COVID-19. Pools of viral peptides were used by the ViraFEST assay to expand antigen-specific CD4+ T cells ahead of sequencing. Around day 10 of culture, CD4+ T cells were separated out. Assay used: immunoSEQ multiplex PCR; TCRdb lists only in-frame clones, some missing. This table has 55,000 to 70,000 clones, about four fifths appearing once. Their specific antigens are unknown. The sequences come from CD4+ T cells from PBMCs cultured with HCoV-229E spike peptides, collected before COVID-19 vaccination. The receptors shown here come from a human donor who received a COVID-19 vaccine.

This clone was observed once. The gene calls are TRBV5-1 and TRBJ1-5, with D tentatively TRBD1 (6 bases). The ends were cut back, 0 bases at V and 7 bases at J, with 11 bases in the middle. The CDR3 spans 14 residues. Germline V gives CDR1 SGHRS, CDR2 YFSETQ. CDR3 nucleotide sequence: TGCGCCAGCAGCTTGGCTACAGGGTCCCAGCCCCAGCATTTT. This gives the protein CASSLATGSQPQHF. The full variable domain, with the rest looked up from reference TRBV5-1 and TRBJ1-5, is KAGVTQTPRYLIKTRGQQVTLSCSPISGHRSVSWYQQTPGQGLQFLFEYFSETQRNKGNFPGRFSGRQFSNSRSEMNVSTLELGDSALYLCASSLATGSQPQHFGDGTRLSIL.

The chain joins TRBV3-1 (or the pseudogene TRBV3-2) to TRBJ2-5, with TRBD2 matching 9 bases. The germline gives CDR1 LGHDT, CDR2 YNNKEL (reference sequence). Germline trimming cut 4 bases from V and 3 bases from J; bases unmatched to any gene: 9. The length of the CDR3 is 16 residues. The CDR3 region has the DNA TGTGCCAGCAGCCGGGGGATGCTAGCGGGAAAAGAGACCCAGTACTTC. Encoded protein: CASSRGMLAGKETQYF.

The V and J genes are TRBV9 and TRBJ2-3, with a weak D call TRBD2 (5 bases). This CDR3 contains 15 residues. V was trimmed by 0 bases and J by 6 bases, leaving 14 bases between them. CDR1 is SGDLS and CDR2 is YYNGEE in the germline V gene. CDR3 in amino acids: CASSVVGSEVDTQYF. For the CDR3, the DNA is TGTGCCAGCAGCGTAGTGGGTAGCGAAGTGGATACGCAGTATTTT.

The chain has TRBV2 and TRBJ2-1; tentatively, D is TRBD1 or TRBD2 (5 bases each). Trimming took off 6 bases at V and 3 bases at J, with 15 bases between the two ends. CDR1 and CDR2 from the germline V gene are SNHLY and FYNNEI. The CDR3 sequence is 15 residues long. The CDR3 bases are TGTGCCAGCAGCTCCCGGAGAGGGGACTACAATGAGCAGTTCTTC. Translated, it gives CASSSRRGDYNEQFF.

The V gene is TRBV25-1, the J gene TRBJ2-5; no firm D call. Germline lookup yields CDR1 MGHDK and CDR2 SYGVNS. The CDR3 runs to 14 residues. Trimming cost V 8 bases and J 5 bases, with 18 bases left between them. As DNA, the CDR3 is TGTGCCAGCTCCCATCCCGGGCAGTTGGAGACCCAGTACTTC. It is translated as CASSHPGQLETQYF.

This clone turned up a few times. The CDR3 reads CASSLEGQGYTF. The CDR3 DNA is TGTGCCAGCAGCTTAGAAGGGCAAGGCTACACCTTC. The rearrangement uses TRBV7-2 and TRBJ1-2; D ambiguous. The germline CDR1 and CDR2 sequences are SGHTA and FQGNSA. Deletions cut 1 base from V and 8 bases from J, with 8 bases between. The CDR3 length is 12 residues.

The chain uses TRBV6-5 and TRBJ2-1, with D perhaps TRBD1 or TRBD2 (6 bases each). The CDR3 loop spans 14 amino acids. V gave up 4 bases and J gave up 9 bases, with 16 bases separating them. Germline V gives CDR1 MNHEY, CDR2 SVGAGI. The CDR3 bases are TGTGCCAGCAGTTTTAGTAGGGGGGCCGGTGAGCAGTTCTTC. Translated, it gives CASSFSRGAGEQFF.

The chain joins TRBV19 to TRBJ2-2; 8 bases are a match to TRBD1. The CDR3 totals 15 residues. The ends lost 4 bases at V and 6 bases at J; junction bases unmatched: 7. CDR1 is LNHDA and CDR2 is SQIVND in the germline V gene (reference sequence). The CDR3 DNA sequence: TGTGCCAGTAGTAAAGTCCAGGGGGCGGCCGGGGAGCTGTTTTTT. It specifies CASSKVQGAAGELFF.

The chain recombines TRBV3-1 (or the pseudogene TRBV3-2) with TRBJ2-2; D ambiguous. The CDR3 has 11 residues. V was pared by 4 bases and J by 5 bases, with 2 bases between. Germline loops: CDR1 LGHDT, CDR2 YNNKEL (reference sequence). CDR3 coding DNA: TGTGCCAGCAGCCGGACCGGGGAGCTGTTTTTT. This sequence encodes CASSRTGELFF.

The table lists this clone with a count of one. The chain links TRBV2 to TRBJ1-2; D remains unclear. The germline V and J ends were trimmed by 6 bases and 9 bases, with 23 bases remaining between them. The germline gives CDR1 SNHLY, CDR2 FYNNEI. CDR3 length: 15 residues. CDR3 region: CASSTDGVTKSSYTF. DNA for the CDR3: TGTGCCAGCAGCACGGACGGGGTGACTAAAAGTAGCTACACCTTC.

This clone was detected a few times. This chain links TRBV18 with TRBJ1-1; D might be TRBD1 (5 bases). This CDR3 comprises 14 residues. The V gene lost 6 bases and the J gene lost 0 bases, with 11 bases spanning the gap. In germline, CDR1 is KGHSH, CDR2 LQKENI. CDR3 coding DNA: TGTGCCAGCTCTCTTGGGACGGTGAACACTGAAGCTTTCTTT. Its protein product is CASSLGTVNTEAFF.

The V gene is TRBV2, the J gene TRBJ2-7; D gene ambiguous. Germline values: CDR1 SNHLY, CDR2 FYNNEI. V lost 2 bases to trimming and J lost 4 bases, with 3 bases between them. The CDR3 loop spans 11 amino acids. CDR3 sequence reads: CASSERYEQYV. CDR3 sequence (DNA): TGTGCCAGCAGTGAACGTTACGAGCAGTACGTC.

V gene TRBV4-1 combines with J gene TRBJ2-7, with 8 nucleotides matching TRBD2. Germline values: CDR1 MGHRA, CDR2 YSYEKL. The CDR3 consists of 15 residues. J lost 6 bases, V lost 1 base, and 8 bases had no gene match. The CDR3 DNA reads as TGCGCCAGCAGCCAAGGGCACGGGGGGGCTGCCGAGCAGTACGTC. Protein product: CASSQGHGGAAEQYV.

The chain joins TRBV6-6 to TRBJ1-6; D call uncertain. The CDR3 loop spans 13 amino acids. V lost 7 bases and J lost 14, with 18 bases in between. Germline assignment: CDR1 MNHNY and CDR2 SVGAGI (reference sequence). The CDR3 here is CASIPDAGSTLHF. CDR3 DNA: TGTGCCAGCATCCCTGACGCCGGCTCCACCCTCCACTTT.

This rearrangement joins TRBV5-1 to TRBJ2-5, with 13 bases that match TRBD2. This CDR3 has 16 residues. Germline V gene data show CDR1 as SGHRS and CDR2 as YFSETQ. After removal of 1 base from V and 5 bases from J, the junction contained 5 bases not matched to a gene. The CDR3 DNA sequence: TGCGCCAGCAGCTTGCGAACGACTAGCGGGGGGGAGACCCAGTACTTC. It codes for CASSLRTTSGGETQYF.

The CDR3 bases are TGTGCCAGCAGGGCAGCCTACGAGCAGTACGTC. This sequence encodes CASRAAYEQYV. The chain combines TRBV21-1 with TRBJ2-7; no DNA check was done on the table's D call, TRBD1. TRBV21-1 has pseudogene status. The CDR3 has 11 amino acids.

This chain joins TRBV3-1 (or the pseudogene TRBV3-2) and TRBJ1-2, with D tentatively TRBD1 (5 bases). Germline-derived CDR1 and CDR2 are LGHDT and YNNKEL (reference sequence). Trimming stripped 3 bases from V and 8 bases from J, with 13 bases between. This CDR3 spans 13 amino acids. The CDR3 here is CASSQGRAGGYTF. CDR3 bases: TGTGCCAGCAGCCAGGGCAGGGCCGGGGGCTACACCTTC.

This clone was recorded only once. The chain couples TRBV30 to TRBJ1-1, with D unclear. V lost 2 bases and J 1 base, leaving 14 bases between the germline ends. CDR3 length: 15 residues. CDR1 and CDR2 (germline): GTSNPN, SVGIG (reference sequence). The CDR3 spells CAWSHGGLRNTEAFF. In DNA form, the CDR3 reads TGTGCCTGGAGTCATGGCGGACTGCGGAACACTGAAGCTTTCTTT.

J is TRBJ1-5 and V is TRBV28, with a tentative D call TRBD1 (5 bases). V was cut by 7 bases and J by 3 bases, with 13 bases left in between. CDR3 length: 14 residues. CDR1 MDHEN and CDR2 SYDVKM come from the germline V gene. CDR3 sequence reads: CASTLAGFNQPQHF. The CDR3 bases are TGTGCCAGCACCCTAGCAGGGTTCAATCAGCCCCAGCATTTT.

The chain uses TRBV5-5 and TRBJ2-3; the D gene is possibly TRBD2 (5 bases). Trimming removed 3 bases at V and 2 bases at J, with 13 bases between. The CDR3 covers 15 residues. CDR1 is SGHKS, CDR2 YYEKEE, per germline (reference sequence). The CDR3 DNA reads as TGTGCCAGCAGCTCTCGGGGAAGATTCACAGATACGCAGTATTTT. Its protein is CASSSRGRFTDTQYF.

The V gene is TRBV6-5, the J gene TRBJ1-2; D not certain. The CDR3 consists of 15 residues. CDR1 is MNHEY, CDR2 SVGAGI, per germline. V shed 0 bases and J shed 4 bases, with 12 bases lying between them. CDR3 nucleotides: TGTGCCAGCAGTTACTCGAGGCAGGTCCGCTATGGCTACACCTTC. Protein: CASSYSRQVRYGYTF.

V gene TRBV7-8 combines with J gene TRBJ2-7; D not certain. In germline, CDR1 is SGHVS, CDR2 FQNEAQ. CDR3 size: 13 residues. The V end lost 0 bases, the J end lost 0 bases, and 3 bases lay between the germline ends. CDR3 nucleotides: TGTGCCAGCAGCTTAGCAGCCTCCTACGAGCAGTACGTC. Its translation: CASSLAASYEQYV.

The chain uses TRBV14 and TRBJ2-3, with D unresolved. CDR3 size: 13 residues. Germline loops: CDR1 SGHDN, CDR2 FVKESK. V was shortened by 3 bases and J by 0 bases, with 4 bases between the two germline ends. DNA of the CDR3: TGTGCCAGCAGCCAGGACAGCACAGATACGCAGTATTTT. Its translation is CASSQDSTDTQYF.

V and J are TRBV7-8 and TRBJ2-3; 7 bases line up with TRBD2. Germline CDR1 reads SGHVS; CDR2 reads FQNEAQ. J gave up 2 bases and V 1 base, and 6 bases lay outside the gene matches. The CDR3 extends over 16 amino acids. The CDR3 sequence: CASSLVRRGSTDTQYF. The CDR3 region has the DNA TGTGCCAGCAGCTTAGTTAGGCGGGGGTCCACAGATACGCAGTATTTT.

J is TRBJ1-6 and V is TRBV27; 7 bases fit TRBD1. Per germline, CDR1 MNHEY and CDR2 SMNVEV (reference sequence). The CDR3 covers 15 residues. The trim removed 3 bases at V and 8 bases at J, leaving 7 bases unmatched. As DNA, the CDR3 is TGTGCCAGCAGTTTTTCGTCCAGGGGGGATTCACCCCTCCACTTT. It codes for CASSFSSRGDSPLHF.

The chain combines TRBV3-1 (or the pseudogene TRBV3-2) with TRBJ2-5, with D possibly TRBD1 on 5 matching bases. There are 14 residues in the CDR3. The ends were cut back, 2 bases at V and 5 bases at J, with 12 bases in the middle. The V gene's germline CDR1 is LGHDT and CDR2 YNNKEL (reference sequence). The CDR3 loop is CASSQRGVGETQYF. The CDR3 coding sequence is TGTGCCAGCAGCCAAAGGGGTGTTGGGGAGACCCAGTACTTC.

The V call is TRBV19, the J call TRBJ1-5; no definite D call. The CDR3 has 16 residues. Trimming shortened V by 0 bases and J by 0 bases, and 9 bases separated the two germline ends. Germline V gives CDR1 LNHDA, CDR2 SQIVND (reference sequence). The CDR3 DNA sequence: TGTGCCAGTAGTATAGATCTGTCGGCTAGCAATCAGCCCCAGCATTTT. Its translation is CASSIDLSASNQPQHF.

A few counts support this clone. The gene calls are TRBV18 and TRBJ2-3; 12 bases align to TRBD2. The V and J ends lost 3 bases and 7 bases, in that order; junction bases with no gene match: 11. The CDR3 consists of 17 residues. CDR1 and CDR2 (germline): KGHSH, LQKENI. The CDR3 spells CASSPPSGGANAYTQYF. DNA of the CDR3: TGTGCCAGCTCACCTCCTAGCGGGGGGGCTAATGCCTATACGCAGTATTTT.

This clone was seen once. The chain combines TRBV7-2 with TRBJ1-4; 8 nucleotides align to TRBD1. Germline CDR1 reads SGHTA; CDR2 reads FQGNSA. Trimming removed 0 bases from V and 8 bases from J; junction bases left unmatched: 8. The CDR3 is made up of 16 amino acids. CDR3 amino acids: CASSLATTGVGEKLFF. CDR3 DNA: TGTGCCAGCAGCTTAGCGACGACAGGGGTGGGGGAAAAACTGTTTTTT. Together with reference TRBV7-2 and TRBJ1-4, the CDR3 gives the full variable domain: GAGVSQSPSNKVTEKGKDVELRCDPISGHTALYWYRQSLGQGLEFLIYFQGNSAPDKSGLPSDRFSAERTGGSVSTLTIQRTQQEDSAVYLCASSLATTGVGEKLFFGSGTQLSVL.